Presented here are 26 T cell receptor beta chains from one specimen sequenced in a study of cytomegalovirus exposure and HLA in healthy donors. A multiplex PCR was run with 60 Vbeta primers and 13 Jbeta primers. This table comes from immunoSEQ multiplex PCR, and its TCRdb copy is limited to in-frame clones, with some not included. The sample has hundreds of thousands of clones, roughly 88% seen once. The sample comprised PBMCs. The receptors were gathered from a boy aged 2-9 years in good health and CMV-seronegative.

The CDR3 DNA sequence: TGTGCCAGCGGGAGGGAGGGGTCCTACAATGAGCAGTTCTTC. Protein: CASGREGSYNEQFF. The rearrangement links TRBV2 to TRBJ2-1, with TRBD2 matching over 7 bases. The germline gives CDR1 SNHLY, CDR2 FYNNEI. CDR3 length equals 14 residues. After removal of 8 bases from V and 1 base from J, the junction contained 5 bases not matched to a gene.

The chain carries TRBV6-1 and TRBJ1-6, with 9 bases lining up with TRBD1. Germline values: CDR1 MNHNS, CDR2 SASEGT. The CDR3 sequence is 14 residues long. Trimming cost V 10 bases and J 10 bases; bases outside gene matches: 11. The CDR3 loop reads CATGPGQGYSPLHF. The CDR3 DNA reads as TGTGCCACCGGACCGGGACAGGGCTACTCACCCCTCCACTTT.

The chain is built from TRBV19 and TRBJ1-5; the match to TRBD1 covers 8 bases. The germline V gene encodes CDR1 LNHDA and CDR2 SQIVND (reference sequence). V was pared by 6 bases and J by 3 bases, with 7 bases of the junction left unmatched. The CDR3 has 15 amino acids. CDR3 in DNA: TGTGCCAGTAGACTCACAGGGGGTAACAATCAGCCCCAGCATTTT. It translates to CASRLTGGNNQPQHF.

Worth noting for this clone: The sample contains more than one DNA sequence encoding this CDR3. V gene TRBV5-1 combines with J gene TRBJ2-3; D is undetermined. V gave up 4 bases and J gave up 0 bases, with 3 bases separating them. Per germline, CDR1 SGHRS and CDR2 YFSETQ. This CDR3 is 12 amino acids long. This CDR3 is CASSPSTDTQYF. CDR3 DNA sequence: TGCGCCAGCAGCCCTAGCACAGATACGCAGTATTTT.

V usage is TRBV4-2 and J usage is TRBJ1-2; TRBD1 aligns across 9 bases. Germline V gene lookup returns CDR1 LGHNA and CDR2 YNFKEQ. The trim removed 6 bases at V and 4 bases at J, leaving 6 bases unmatched. This CDR3 is 14 amino acids long. DNA of the CDR3: TGTGCCAGCAGGGACAGGGGAGAGGGCTATGGCTACACCTTC. Translation gives CASRDRGEGYGYTF.

This clone was picked up one time. This chain uses TRBV11-2 with TRBJ2-1, with a tentative D call TRBD2 (6 bases). The CDR3 runs to 14 residues. Germline V CDR1 and CDR2: SGHAT, FQNNGV. V lost 1 base and J 5 bases, leaving 9 bases between the germline ends. The CDR3 region has the DNA TGTGCCAGCAGCTTAGGAGGGAGGAACAATGAGCAGTTCTTC. It translates to CASSLGGRNNEQFF.

The chain employs TRBV6-5 and TRBJ2-3; D is possibly TRBD2 (6 bases). Deletions cut 0 bases from V and 2 bases from J, with 9 bases between. CDR1 is MNHEY and CDR2 is SVGAGI in the germline V gene. The CDR3 has 15 amino acids. CDR3 amino acids: CASSYSLANTDTQYF. Written as DNA, the CDR3 is TGTGCCAGCAGTTACTCCCTAGCGAACACAGATACGCAGTATTTT.

The chain employs TRBV30 and TRBJ2-7; D is perhaps TRBD2 (6 bases). This CDR3 is 13 amino acids long. V was pared by 5 bases and J by 0 bases, with 11 bases between. In germline, CDR1 is GTSNPN, CDR2 SVGIG (reference sequence). CDR3: CAWATGLSYEQYF. CDR3 nucleotides: TGTGCCTGGGCGACGGGACTCTCCTACGAGCAGTACTTC.

The chain carries TRBV5-6 and TRBJ1-5; the D gene is possibly TRBD1 (5 bases). Per germline, CDR1 SGHDT and CDR2 YYEEEE. The V end lost 7 bases, the J end lost 5 bases, and 13 bases lay between the germline ends. The CDR3 runs to 13 residues. The CDR3 spells CASGRQGDQPQHF. DNA for the CDR3: TGTGCCAGCGGCCGACAAGGGGATCAGCCCCAGCATTTT.

This clone was recorded a few times. This chain links TRBV2 with TRBJ2-2; tentatively, D is TRBD2 (6 bases). Germline V gene sequence: CDR1 SNHLY, CDR2 FYNNEI. The V gene lost 9 bases and the J gene lost 1 base, with 9 bases spanning the gap. The CDR3 length is 13 residues. The CDR3 DNA follows: TGTGCCAGTGGGACTTTGAACACCGGGGAGCTGTTTTTT. Encoded protein: CASGTLNTGELFF. The whole variable domain, filled in from reference TRBV2 and TRBJ2-2, reads EPEVTQTPSHQVTQMGQEVILRCVPISNHLYFYWYRQILGQKVEFLVSFYNNEISEKSEIFDDQFSVERPDGSNFTLKIRSTKLEDSAMYFCASGTLNTGELFFGEGSRLTVL.

The chain couples TRBV15 to TRBJ2-3; D is ambiguous. The germline V gene has CDR1 LNHNV and CDR2 YYDKDF (reference sequence). There are 14 residues in the CDR3. V lost 4 bases and J lost 2, with 10 bases in between. Here the CDR3 reads CATSTGIYTDTQYF. Written as DNA, the CDR3 is TGTGCCACCAGCACAGGAATATACACAGATACGCAGTATTTT. The full variable domain, completed using reference TRBV15 and TRBJ2-3, is DAMVIQNPRYQVTQFGKPVTLSCSQTLNHNVMYWYQQKSSQAPKLLFHYYDKDFNNEADTPDNFQSRRPNTSFCFLDIRSPGLGDTAMYLCATSTGIYTDTQYFGPGTRLTVL.

The V call is TRBV5-1, the J call TRBJ2-1, with D perhaps matching TRBD2 (5 bases). V was cut by 4 bases and J by 0 bases, with 14 bases left in between. Germline assignment: CDR1 SGHRS and CDR2 YFSETQ. This CDR3 region has 16 residues. The CDR3 DNA reads TGCGCCAGCAGCCTTCGAAGCGGCAGCTCCTACAATGAGCAGTTCTTC. This encodes CASSLRSGSSYNEQFF. The variable domain in full, completed from reference TRBV5-1 and TRBJ2-1, reads KAGVTQTPRYLIKTRGQQVTLSCSPISGHRSVSWYQQTPGQGLQFLFEYFSETQRNKGNFPGRFSGRQFSNSRSEMNVSTLELGDSALYLCASSLRSGSSYNEQFFGPGTRLTVL.

The chain links TRBV19 to TRBJ1-5; the D gene is possibly TRBD1 (5 bases). Germline V gene lookup returns CDR1 LNHDA and CDR2 SQIVND (reference sequence). V dropped 5 bases and J dropped 4 bases, with 9 bases sitting between them. The CDR3 is made up of 13 amino acids. The CDR3 coding sequence is TGTGCCAGTAGTTGGGACTTGAATCAGCCCCAGCATTTT. It specifies CASSWDLNQPQHF.

The rearrangement links TRBV7-9 to TRBJ1-4, with 8 bases identical to TRBD1. CDR1 and CDR2 from the germline V gene are SEHNR and FQNEAQ (reference sequence). CDR3 length: 11 residues. The junction had 1 base not matched to a gene; V was cut back by 8 bases and J by 8 bases. In DNA form, the CDR3 reads TGTGCCAGCGGGGACAGGGAAAAACTGTTTTTT. Protein sequence: CASGDREKLFF.

This clone has only one observation. The V gene is TRBV27, the J gene TRBJ1-1; D unclear. The V and J ends lost 0 bases and 2 bases respectively, with 10 bases between them. The CDR3 is 15 amino acids. The V gene's germline CDR1 is MNHEY and CDR2 SMNVEV (reference sequence). The chain's CDR3 is CASSLSTGTNTEAFF. The CDR3 DNA reads TGTGCCAGCAGTTTATCCACGGGTACAAACACTGAAGCTTTCTTT.

V is TRBV5-1 and J is TRBJ1-2; 7 bases are a match to TRBD1. The CDR3 is 14 amino acids. The J segment lost 3 bases and the V segment lost 4 bases, leaving 6 bases of the junction unmatched. CDR1 is SGHRS, CDR2 YFSETQ, per germline. Written as DNA, the CDR3 is TGCGCCAGCAGCCAGACAGGGAGCGACTATGGCTACACCTTC. Residues: CASSQTGSDYGYTF.

V is TRBV7-2 and J is TRBJ2-7; 8 bases match TRBD2. The germline gives CDR1 SGHTA, CDR2 FQGNSA. The J segment lost 4 bases and the V segment lost 4 bases, leaving 9 bases of the junction unmatched. The CDR3 loop spans 15 amino acids. This chain's CDR3 is CASSSPGLGVYEQYF. In nucleotides, the CDR3 is TGTGCCAGCAGCTCACCGGGACTAGGGGTTTACGAGCAGTACTTC.

This clone has just one count. One end of the junction is discordant with germline, which a read error may explain. The rearrangement joins TRBV7-7 to TRBJ1-5, with 10 bases fitting TRBD1. Germline CDR1 reads SSHAT; CDR2 reads FNYEAQ (reference sequence). The CDR3 is 14 amino acids. CDR3 sequence reads: CASSLDRGPQPQHF. CDR3 in DNA: TGTGCTAGCAGCTTAGACAGGGGGCCGCAGCCCCAGCATTTT. The variable domain in full, completed from reference TRBV7-7 and TRBJ1-5, reads GAGVSQSPRYKVTKRGQDVTLRCDPISSHATLYWYQQALGQGPEFLTYFNYEAQPDKSGLPSDRFSAERPEGSISTLTIQRTEQRDSAMYRCASSLDRGPQPQHFGDGTRLSIL.

The chain joins TRBV30 to TRBJ2-1; 7 nucleotides agree with TRBD2. V lost 1 base, J lost 0 bases, and 6 bases stayed unmatched. The CDR3 runs to 16 residues. Germline-derived CDR1 and CDR2 are GTSNPN and SVGIG (reference sequence). The CDR3 DNA sequence: TGTGCCTGGAGTGGGCTAGCGGAGAGCTCCTACAATGAGCAGTTCTTC. Protein: CAWSGLAESSYNEQFF.

The DNA for the CDR3 is TGTGCCAGTAGTATAAAATCTCGGCAGGTGCGCACTGAAGCTTTCTTT. As protein: CASSIKSRQVRTEAFF. The chain carries TRBV19 and TRBJ1-1; D call uncertain. This CDR3 is 16 amino acids long. Trimming removed 2 bases from V and 4 bases from J, with 17 bases in between. The V gene's germline CDR1 is LNHDA and CDR2 SQIVND (reference sequence).

The chain combines TRBV5-1 with TRBJ2-1, with a tentative D call TRBD1 (6 bases). This CDR3 has 15 amino acids. Germline lookup yields CDR1 SGHRS and CDR2 YFSETQ. The ends were cut back, 0 bases at V and 5 bases at J, with 12 bases in the middle. Written as DNA, the CDR3 is TGCGCCAGCAGCTTGGAGGGGGTACGGCACAATGAGCAGTTCTTC. Its translation is CASSLEGVRHNEQFF.

This clone was observed a single time. V gene TRBV6-6 combines with J gene TRBJ1-1; D is ambiguous. Per germline, CDR1 MNHNY and CDR2 SVGAGI (reference sequence). V was shortened by 4 bases and J by 6 bases, with 6 bases between the two germline ends. The CDR3 consists of 11 residues. This CDR3 is CASSSGSEAFF. The DNA of the CDR3 is TGTGCCAGCAGTTCGGGGTCTGAAGCTTTCTTT.

With regard to this clone: At one end the junction does not follow the germline gene, possibly because of a read error. Other DNA sequences in this sample translate to the same CDR3. This chain links TRBV6-1 with TRBJ2-7; the match to TRBD1 covers 7 bases. Germline loops: CDR1 MNHNS, CDR2 SASEGT. CDR3 length: 14 residues. The CDR3 region has the DNA TGCGCCAGCAGTCCGACAGGGAGCATCTACGAGCAGTACTTC. Protein: CASSPTGSIYEQYF.

This clone was counted a few times. This chain joins TRBV10-3 and TRBJ1-1; TRBD1 matches at 7 bases. Germline trimming cut 10 bases from V and 11 bases from J; bases unmatched to any gene: 13. Germline V gives CDR1 ENHRY, CDR2 SYGVKD. CDR3 length: 12 residues. CDR3 coding DNA: TGTGCCACAGGATCCTCGACAGGGATCGCTTTCTTT. This gives the protein CATGSSTGIAFF.

The J gene is TRBJ2-2, the V gene TRBV4-1; 7 bases line up with TRBD2. Germline CDR1 is MGHRA and CDR2 is YSYEKL. This CDR3 contains 17 residues. V dropped 4 bases and J dropped 1; count of bases not matched to a gene: 9. DNA for the CDR3: TGCGCCAGCAGCCGGGTACCAGCGGGATGGAACACCGGGGAGCTGTTTTTT. This sequence encodes CASSRVPAGWNTGELFF.

The rearrangement joins TRBV7-8 to TRBJ2-2; 8 positions agree with TRBD2. The CDR3 runs 16 residues. With V trimmed by 4 bases and J by 0 bases, 4 bases remained unmatched. The germline gives CDR1 SGHVS, CDR2 FQNEAQ. CDR3 nucleotides: TGTGCCAGCAGCTCCTCACTAGCGGCGAACACCGGGGAGCTGTTTTTT. Its translation: CASSSSLAANTGELFF.